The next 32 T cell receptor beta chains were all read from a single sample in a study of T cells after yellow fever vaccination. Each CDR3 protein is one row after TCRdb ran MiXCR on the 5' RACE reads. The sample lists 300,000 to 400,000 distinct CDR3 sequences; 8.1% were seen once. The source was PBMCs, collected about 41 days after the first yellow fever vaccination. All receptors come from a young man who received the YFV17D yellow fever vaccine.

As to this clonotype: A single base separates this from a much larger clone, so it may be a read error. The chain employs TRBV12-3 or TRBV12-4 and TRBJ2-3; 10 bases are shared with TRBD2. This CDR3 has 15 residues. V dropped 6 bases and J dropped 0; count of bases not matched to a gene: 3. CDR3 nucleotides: TGTGCCAGCAGGGGAGCGGGGGGGAGCACAGATACGCAGTATTTT. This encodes CASRGAGGSTDTQYF.

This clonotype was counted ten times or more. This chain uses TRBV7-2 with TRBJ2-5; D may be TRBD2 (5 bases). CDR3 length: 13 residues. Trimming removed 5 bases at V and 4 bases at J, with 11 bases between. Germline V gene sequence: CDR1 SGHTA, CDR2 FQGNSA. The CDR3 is CASSPPGTETQYF. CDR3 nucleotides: TGTGCCAGCAGCCCTCCGGGAACAGAGACCCAGTACTTC.

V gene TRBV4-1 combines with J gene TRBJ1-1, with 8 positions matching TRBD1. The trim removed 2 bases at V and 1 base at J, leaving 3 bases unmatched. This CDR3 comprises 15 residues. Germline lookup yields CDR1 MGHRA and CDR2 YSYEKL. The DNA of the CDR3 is TGCGCCAGCAGCCAACGCGGGACAGGGAACACTGAAGCTTTCTTT. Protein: CASSQRGTGNTEAFF.

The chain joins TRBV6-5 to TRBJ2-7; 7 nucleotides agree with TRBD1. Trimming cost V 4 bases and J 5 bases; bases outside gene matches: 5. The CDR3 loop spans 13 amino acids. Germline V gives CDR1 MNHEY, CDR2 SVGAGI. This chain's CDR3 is CASSSRQGNEQYV. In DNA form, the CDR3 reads TGTGCCAGCAGTTCTAGACAGGGTAACGAGCAGTACGTC.

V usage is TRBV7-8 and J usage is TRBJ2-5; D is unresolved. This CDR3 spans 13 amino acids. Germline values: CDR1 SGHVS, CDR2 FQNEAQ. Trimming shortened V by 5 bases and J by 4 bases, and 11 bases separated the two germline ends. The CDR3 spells CASSPATGETQYF. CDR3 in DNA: TGTGCCAGCAGCCCGGCTACTGGAGAGACCCAGTACTTC.

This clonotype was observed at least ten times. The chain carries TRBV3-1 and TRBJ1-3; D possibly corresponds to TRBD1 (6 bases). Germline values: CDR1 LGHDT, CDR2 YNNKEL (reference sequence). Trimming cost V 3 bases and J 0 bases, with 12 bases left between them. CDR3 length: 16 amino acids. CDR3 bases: TGTGCCAGCAGCCAGACAGGACTTATCTCTGGAAACACCATATATTTT. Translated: CASSQTGLISGNTIYF.

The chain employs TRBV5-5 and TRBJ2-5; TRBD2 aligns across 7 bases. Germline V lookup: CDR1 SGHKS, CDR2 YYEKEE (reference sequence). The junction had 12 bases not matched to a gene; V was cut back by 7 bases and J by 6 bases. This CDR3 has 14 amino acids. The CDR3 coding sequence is TGTGCCAGCGGCCTGGGGGGGGAGACTAAGACCCAGTACTTC. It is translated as CASGLGGETKTQYF.

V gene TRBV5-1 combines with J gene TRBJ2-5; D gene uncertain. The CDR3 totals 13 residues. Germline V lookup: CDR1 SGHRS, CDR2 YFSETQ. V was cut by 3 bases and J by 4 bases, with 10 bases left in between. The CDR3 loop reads CASSSTTVETQYF. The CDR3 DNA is TGCGCCAGCAGCTCCACCACCGTAGAGACCCAGTACTTC.

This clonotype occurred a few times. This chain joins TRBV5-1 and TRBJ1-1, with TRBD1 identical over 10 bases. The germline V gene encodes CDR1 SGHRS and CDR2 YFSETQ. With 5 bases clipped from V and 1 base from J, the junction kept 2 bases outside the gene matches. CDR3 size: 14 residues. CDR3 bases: TGCGCCAGCAGGGGACAGGGGTCGAACACTGAAGCTTTCTTT. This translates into CASRGQGSNTEAFF.

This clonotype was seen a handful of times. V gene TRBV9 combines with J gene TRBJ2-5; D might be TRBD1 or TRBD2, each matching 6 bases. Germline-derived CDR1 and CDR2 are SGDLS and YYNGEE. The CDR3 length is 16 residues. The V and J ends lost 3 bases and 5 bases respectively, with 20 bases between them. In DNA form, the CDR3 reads TGTGCCAGCAGCGAGGGGGAGGCAGGGGTCACGGAGACCCAGTACTTC. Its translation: CASSEGEAGVTETQYF.

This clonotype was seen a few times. CDR3 sequence reads: CASSLIRYSPLHF. CDR3 DNA sequence: TGTGCCAGCAGTTTGATCAGATATTCACCCCTCCACTTT. The chain couples TRBV12-3 or TRBV12-4 to TRBJ1-6, with no clear D. The CDR3 is 13 residues long. Trimming stripped 3 bases from V and 8 bases from J, with 8 bases between.

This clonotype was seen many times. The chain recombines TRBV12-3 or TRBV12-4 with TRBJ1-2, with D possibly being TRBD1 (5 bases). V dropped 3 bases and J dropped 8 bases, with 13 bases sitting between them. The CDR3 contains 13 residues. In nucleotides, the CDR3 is TGTGCCAGCAGTTTGCAAGGGGCCCTGGGCTACACCTTC. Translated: CASSLQGALGYTF.

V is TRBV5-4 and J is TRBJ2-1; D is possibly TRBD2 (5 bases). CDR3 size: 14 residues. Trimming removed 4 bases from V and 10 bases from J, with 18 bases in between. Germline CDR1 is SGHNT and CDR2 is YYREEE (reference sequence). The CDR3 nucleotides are TGTGCCAGCAGCCCGGTGGGAGCCTTTAGCGAGCAGTTCTTC. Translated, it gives CASSPVGAFSEQFF.

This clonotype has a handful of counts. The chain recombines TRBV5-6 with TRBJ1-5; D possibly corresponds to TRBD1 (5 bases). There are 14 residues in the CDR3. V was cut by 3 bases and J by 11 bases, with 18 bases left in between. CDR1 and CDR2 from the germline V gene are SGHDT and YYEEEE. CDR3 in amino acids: CASSSWTTYSAQHF. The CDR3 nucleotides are TGTGCCAGCAGCTCCTGGACAACTTATTCAGCCCAGCATTTT. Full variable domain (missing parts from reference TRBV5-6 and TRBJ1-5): DAGVTQSPTHLIKTRGQQVTLRCSPKSGHDTVSWYQQALGQGPQFIFQYYEEEERQRGNFPDRFSGHQFPNYSSELNVNALLLGDSALYLCASSSWTTYSAQHFGDGTRLSIL.

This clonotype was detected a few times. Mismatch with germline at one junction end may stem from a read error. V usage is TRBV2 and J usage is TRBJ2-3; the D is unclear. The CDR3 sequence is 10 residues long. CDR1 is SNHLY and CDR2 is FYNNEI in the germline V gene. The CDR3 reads CASSEVVPSF. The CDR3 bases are TGTGCCAGCAGTGAGGTTGTCCCCTCATTT.

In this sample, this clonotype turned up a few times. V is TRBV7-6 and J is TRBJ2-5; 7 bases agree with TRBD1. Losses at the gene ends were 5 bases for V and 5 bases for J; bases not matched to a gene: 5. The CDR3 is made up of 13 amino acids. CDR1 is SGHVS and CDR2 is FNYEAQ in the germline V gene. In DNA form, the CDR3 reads TGTGCCAGCAGCAAAGACAGGGCGGAGACCCAGTACTTC. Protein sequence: CASSKDRAETQYF.

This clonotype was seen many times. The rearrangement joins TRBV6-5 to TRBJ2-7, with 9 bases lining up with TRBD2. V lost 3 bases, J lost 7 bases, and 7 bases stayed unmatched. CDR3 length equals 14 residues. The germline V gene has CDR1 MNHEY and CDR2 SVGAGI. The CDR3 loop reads CASSYGSGGGEQYF. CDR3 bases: TGTGCCAGCAGTTATGGTAGCGGGGGTGGGGAGCAGTACTTC.

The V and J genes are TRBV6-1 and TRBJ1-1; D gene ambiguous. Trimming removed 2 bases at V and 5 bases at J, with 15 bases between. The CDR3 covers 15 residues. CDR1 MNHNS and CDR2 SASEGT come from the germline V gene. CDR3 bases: TGTGCCAGCAGTGAAAGTAAGGGATTGGGGACTGAAGCTTTCTTT. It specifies CASSESKGLGTEAFF.

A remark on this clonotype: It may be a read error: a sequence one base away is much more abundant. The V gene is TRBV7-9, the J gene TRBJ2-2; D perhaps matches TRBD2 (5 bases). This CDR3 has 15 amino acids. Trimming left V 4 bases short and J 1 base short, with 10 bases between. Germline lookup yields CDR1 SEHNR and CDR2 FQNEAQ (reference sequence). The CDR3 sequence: CASSWEKENTGELFF. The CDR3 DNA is TGTGCCAGCAGCTGGGAGAAAGAGAACACCGGGGAGCTGTTTTTT.

CDR3 amino acids: CASSPPGQGPFNQPQHF. The CDR3 nucleotides are TGTGCCAGCAGTCCCCCGGGACAGGGCCCATTCAATCAGCCCCAGCATTTT. The chain links TRBV6-2 or TRBV6-3 to TRBJ1-5; 9 nucleotides align to TRBD1. CDR3 length equals 17 residues. Germline trimming cut 5 bases from V and 3 bases from J; bases unmatched to any gene: 11. The germline gives CDR1 MNHEY, CDR2 SVGEGT.

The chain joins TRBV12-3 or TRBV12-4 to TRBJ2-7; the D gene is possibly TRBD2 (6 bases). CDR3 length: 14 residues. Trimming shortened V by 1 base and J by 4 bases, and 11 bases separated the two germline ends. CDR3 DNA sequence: TGTGCCAGCAGTTTAGGTGTCGGAGGGTACGAGCAGTACGTC. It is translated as CASSLGVGGYEQYV.

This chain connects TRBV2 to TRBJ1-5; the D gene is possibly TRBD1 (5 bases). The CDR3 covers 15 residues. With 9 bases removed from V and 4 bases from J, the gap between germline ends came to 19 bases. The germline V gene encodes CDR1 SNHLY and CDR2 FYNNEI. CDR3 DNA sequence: TGTGCCAGTAGAGCCCAAGGGGTTGGGAATCAGCCCCAGCATTTT. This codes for CASRAQGVGNQPQHF.

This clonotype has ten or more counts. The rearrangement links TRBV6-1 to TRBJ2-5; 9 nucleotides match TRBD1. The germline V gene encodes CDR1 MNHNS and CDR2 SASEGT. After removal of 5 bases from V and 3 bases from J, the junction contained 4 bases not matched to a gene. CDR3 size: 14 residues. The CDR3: CASSRQGVEETQYF. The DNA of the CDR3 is TGTGCCAGCAGTAGACAGGGGGTGGAAGAGACCCAGTACTTC.

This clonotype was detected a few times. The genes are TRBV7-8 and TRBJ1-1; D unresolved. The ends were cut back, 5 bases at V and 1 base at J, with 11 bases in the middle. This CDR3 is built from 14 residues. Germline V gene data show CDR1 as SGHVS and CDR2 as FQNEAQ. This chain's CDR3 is CASSPTLKNTEAFF. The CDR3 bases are TGTGCCAGCAGCCCGACTCTCAAGAACACTGAAGCTTTCTTT.

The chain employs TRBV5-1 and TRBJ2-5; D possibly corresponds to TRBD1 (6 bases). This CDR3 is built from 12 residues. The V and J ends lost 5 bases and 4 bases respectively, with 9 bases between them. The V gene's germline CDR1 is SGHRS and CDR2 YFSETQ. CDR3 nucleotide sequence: TGCGCCAGCAGGGACAGTGGAGAGACCCAGTACTTC. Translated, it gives CASRDSGETQYF.

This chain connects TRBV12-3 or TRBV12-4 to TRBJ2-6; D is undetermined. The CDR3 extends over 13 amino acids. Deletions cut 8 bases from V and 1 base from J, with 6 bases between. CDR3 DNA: TGTGCCAGCGGGTGGTCTGGGGCCAACGTCCTGACTTTC. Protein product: CASGWSGANVLTF.

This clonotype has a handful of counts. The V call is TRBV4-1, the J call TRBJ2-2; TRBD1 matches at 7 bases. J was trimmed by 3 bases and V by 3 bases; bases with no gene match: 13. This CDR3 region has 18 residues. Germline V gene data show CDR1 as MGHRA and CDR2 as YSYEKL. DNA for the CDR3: TGCGCCAGCAGCCACGACAGGGCTAGAACTTCTTACACCGGGGAGCTGTTTTTT. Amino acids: CASSHDRARTSYTGELFF.

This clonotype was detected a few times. In DNA, the CDR3 is TGTGCCAGCAGTTACCCCCCGGGACAGAACACTGAAGCTTTCTTT. It yields the protein CASSYPPGQNTEAFF. This sequence joins TRBV6-5 and TRBJ1-1; D is possibly TRBD1 (6 bases). V lost 2 bases and J 1 base, leaving 11 bases between the germline ends. CDR3 length equals 15 residues. Germline loops: CDR1 MNHEY, CDR2 SVGAGI.

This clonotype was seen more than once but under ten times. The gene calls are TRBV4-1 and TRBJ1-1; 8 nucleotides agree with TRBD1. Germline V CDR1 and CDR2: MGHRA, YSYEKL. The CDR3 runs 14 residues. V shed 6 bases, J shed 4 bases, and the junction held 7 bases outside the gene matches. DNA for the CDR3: TGCGCCAGCAGTTCACTCCAGGGGGCCACTGAAGCTTTCTTT. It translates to CASSSLQGATEAFF.

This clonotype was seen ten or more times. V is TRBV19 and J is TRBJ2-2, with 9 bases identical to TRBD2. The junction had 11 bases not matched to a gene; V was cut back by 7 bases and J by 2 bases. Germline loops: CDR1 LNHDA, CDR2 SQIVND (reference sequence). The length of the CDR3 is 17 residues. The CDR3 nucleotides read TGTGCCAGTAAGAGCGGTAGCGGGGGCCCCAACACCGGGGAGCTGTTTTTT. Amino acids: CASKSGSGGPNTGELFF.

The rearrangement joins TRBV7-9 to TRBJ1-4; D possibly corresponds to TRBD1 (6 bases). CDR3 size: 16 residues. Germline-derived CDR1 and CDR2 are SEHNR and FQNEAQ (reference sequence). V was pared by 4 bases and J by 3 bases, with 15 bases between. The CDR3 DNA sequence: TGTGCCAGCAGCTCCCGGGGGGCCGCGGCTAATGAAAAACTGTTTTTT. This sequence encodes CASSSRGAAANEKLFF.

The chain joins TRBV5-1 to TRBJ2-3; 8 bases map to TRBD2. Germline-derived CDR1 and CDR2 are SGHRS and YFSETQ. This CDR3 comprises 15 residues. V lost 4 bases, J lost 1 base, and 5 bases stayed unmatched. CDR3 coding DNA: TGCGCCAGCAGCCCTCTTAGCGGGGGCACAGATACGCAGTATTTT. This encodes CASSPLSGGTDTQYF. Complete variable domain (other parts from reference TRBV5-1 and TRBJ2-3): KAGVTQTPRYLIKTRGQQVTLSCSPISGHRSVSWYQQTPGQGLQFLFEYFSETQRNKGNFPGRFSGRQFSNSRSEMNVSTLELGDSALYLCASSPLSGGTDTQYFGPGTRLTVL.